This entry features one TCR beta chain sequence. This clonotype was observed a handful of times. The clone's antigen remains unknown. Qualities for individual bases were not recorded, and no much larger clone is one base off. The CDR3 covers 17 residues, taking in both the cysteine and the phenylalanine. Of the read, only the CDR3 DNA is kept; its 51 bases are in frame from base 1. V is cut back by 5 bases and J by 5 bases, with 12 bases in the junction unmatched. The germline V gene (reference sequence) sets CDR1 to SEHNR and CDR2 to FQNEAQ. Instrument on record: Illumina HiSeq 2500. Quantitative 5'-RACE with molecular barcodes was the method used to prepare the TCR beta libraries. The study's own analysis went as follows. Disease-linked TCR variants were identified with a new computational method built on a probabilistic model of VDJ rearrangement. TCRdb reprocessing: public reads trimmed at Q25 with fastp, clones called with MiXCR, in-frame beta chains kept. Duplicate CDR3 protein sequences are folded into a single record with the most common DNA and genes. These V and J calls are TCRdb output, not the study's own analysis. The sample yields 150,000 to 200,000 distinct CDR3 sequences; 10% to 15% were counted once. Jointly, the top ten make up 9.5% to 12% of the sample.

The data originate from a study of CD8 T cells in ankylosing spondylitis (dated 2017 in TCRdb). A note on the overall study: The study set out to find disease-linked TCR variants by profiling T cell receptor beta repertoires in ankylosing spondylitis patients and healthy donors. Peripheral blood samples were taken, and synovial fluid was additionally collected from ankylosing spondylitis patients. In total, the full study cohort was made up of about 99 healthy donors and about two dozen ankylosing spondylitis patients. What the research found in general, with its limitations: The disease-linked clones showed a CD8+ phenotype and occurred at relatively low frequencies in peripheral blood. Some of the motif variants had been reported before in the synovial fluid and blood of reactive arthritis patients, a finding that suggests common disease-initiation mechanisms. The disease-linked clones were reported as significantly enriched in matched synovial fluid samples from ankylosing spondylitis patients. A TCR beta motif of fewer than 10 highly homologous amino acid variants appeared characteristic of blood from ankylosing spondylitis patients.

The TCR comes from a female donor with ankylosing spondylitis or in good health (not recorded which). Here the chain combines TRBV7-9 and TRBJ2-5, with 12 central nucleotides matching TRBD2. Sequences were obtained from blood, either unsorted or a sorted T cell fraction (not recorded which). Read as DNA, the sequence is TGTGCCAGCAGCCCCAAACGACTAGCGGGAGTATGGGAGACCCAGTACTTC. Protein translation: CASSPKRLAGVWETQYF.